This T cell receptor beta chain was profiled in a study of regulatory T cells in long-lasting Graves disease. Regarding the study as a whole: Possibly, too few samples lowered accuracy. Whereas new patients shared 800 to 1,000 public clonotypes, persistent patients shared more, at 2,500 to 3,500.

Regarding time point: newly diagnosed GD, antithyroid drugs for less than 3 months. There was RNA extracted from PBMCs, and the TCR library was made from it. Staff drew about 10 milliliters of peripheral blood into EDTA tubes. This CDR3 is 15 amino acids long. Germline V gene data show CDR1 as DFQATT and CDR2 as SNEGSKA (reference sequence). Trimming removed 6 bases at V and 5 bases at J, with 22 bases between. Researchers made TCR beta libraries by using iRepertoire HTBI primers and running Arm-PCR on CDR3 regions. TCRdb re-analysed the multiplex PCR reads in MiXCR, keeping a single row per CDR3 protein. The repertoire includes fewer than 650,000 distinct CDR3 sequences, about 16% of them detected once, and around 12% sits in the top ten. This clonotype was seen at least ten times. No antigen is known for it. This sample also belongs to another study, concerning T cells in Graves' hyperthyroidism and ophthalmopathy. That paper adds: In blood, most of the thyroid clonotypes expanded above 0.001 were also present.

The chain combines TRBV20-1 with TRBJ1-1; D might be TRBD1 (6 bases). This receptor was taken from a man aged 18 to 30 with Graves disease. The sequencing here drew on peripheral blood mononuclear cells (PBMCs), taken at new diagnosis, from a patient treated with antithyroid drugs. For the CDR3, the DNA is TGCAGTGCCAGAAAACCCGGACAGAAGAGGACTGAAGCTTTCTTT. Amino acid sequence: CSARKPGQKRTEAFF.